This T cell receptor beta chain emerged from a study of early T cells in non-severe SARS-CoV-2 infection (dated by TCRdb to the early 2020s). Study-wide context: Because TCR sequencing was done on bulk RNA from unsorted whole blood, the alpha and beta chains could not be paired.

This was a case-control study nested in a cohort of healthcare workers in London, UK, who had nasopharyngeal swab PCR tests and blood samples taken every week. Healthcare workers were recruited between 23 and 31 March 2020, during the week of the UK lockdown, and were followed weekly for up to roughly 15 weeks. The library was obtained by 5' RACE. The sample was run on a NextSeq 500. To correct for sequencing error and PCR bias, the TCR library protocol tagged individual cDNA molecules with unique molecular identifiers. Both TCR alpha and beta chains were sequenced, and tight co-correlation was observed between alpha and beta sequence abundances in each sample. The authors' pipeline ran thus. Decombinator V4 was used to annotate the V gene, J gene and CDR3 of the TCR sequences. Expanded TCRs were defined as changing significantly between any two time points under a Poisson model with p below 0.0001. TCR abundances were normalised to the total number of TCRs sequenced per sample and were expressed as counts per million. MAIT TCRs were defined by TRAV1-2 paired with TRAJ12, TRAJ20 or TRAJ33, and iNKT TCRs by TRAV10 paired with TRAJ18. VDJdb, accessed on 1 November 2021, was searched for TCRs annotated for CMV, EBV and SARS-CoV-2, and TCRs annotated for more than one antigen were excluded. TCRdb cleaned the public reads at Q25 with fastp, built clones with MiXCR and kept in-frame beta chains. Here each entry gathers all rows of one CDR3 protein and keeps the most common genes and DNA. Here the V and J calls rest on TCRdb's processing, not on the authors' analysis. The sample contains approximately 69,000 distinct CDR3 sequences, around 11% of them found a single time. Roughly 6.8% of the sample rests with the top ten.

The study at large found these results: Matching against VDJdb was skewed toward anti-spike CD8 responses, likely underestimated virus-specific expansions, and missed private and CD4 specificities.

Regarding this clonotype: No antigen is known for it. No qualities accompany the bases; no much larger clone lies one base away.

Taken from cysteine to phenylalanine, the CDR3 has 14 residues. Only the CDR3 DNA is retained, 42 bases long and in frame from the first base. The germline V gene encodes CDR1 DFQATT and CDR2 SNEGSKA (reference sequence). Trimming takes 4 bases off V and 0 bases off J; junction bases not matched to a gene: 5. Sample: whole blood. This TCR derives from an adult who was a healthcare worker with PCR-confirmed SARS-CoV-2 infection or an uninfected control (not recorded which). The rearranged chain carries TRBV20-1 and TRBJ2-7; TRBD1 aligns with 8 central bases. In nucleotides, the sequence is TGCAGTGCTACCCCGGGACAGGTCTCCTACGAGCAGTACTTC. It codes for CSATPGQVSYEQYF.